The 8 T cell receptor beta chains below all came from one sample that was sequenced in a study of monozygotic twins with inflammatory bowel disease (dated by TCRdb to the late 2010s). To prepare the library, 5' RACE was applied. TCRdb names Illumina HiSeq 2500 as the instrument used. TCRdb reprocessed the reads, and each CDR3 protein sequence is entered once, without DNA. This sample's table lists around 450,000 distinct CDR3 sequences. Together, the top ten hold more than 2% of the sample. Input material: blood. The receptors here all came from a human donor with ulcerative colitis or Crohn's disease, or a healthy co-twin of an affected twin (not recorded which).

The chain links TRBV28 to TRBJ1-1; TCRdb outputs TRBD1, but without DNA this stays unchecked. Looked up from germline, CDR1 is MDHEN and CDR2 is SYDVKM. The CDR3 has 14 residues. This chain's CDR3 is CASMVPRRNTEAFF.

V usage is TRBV20-1 and J usage is TRBJ2-3; TCRdb's D gene call, TRBD2, goes unchecked for lack of DNA. The CDR3 sequence is 13 residues long. Germline CDR1 DFQATT, CDR2 SNEGSKA (reference sequence). CDR3 loop: CSARKRGTDTQYF.

CDR3 amino acids: CASSLEDRAKNIQYF. This sequence joins TRBV5-1 and TRBJ2-4; the TCRdb D gene call, TRBD1, has no DNA to confirm it. The CDR3 length is 15 residues. Germline assignment: CDR1 SGHRS and CDR2 YFSETQ.

The chain links TRBV7-2 to TRBJ2-7; the TRBD2 assignment by TCRdb is unverifiable without DNA. The CDR3 consists of 14 residues. CDR1 SGHTA and CDR2 FQGNSA come from the germline V gene. The CDR3 protein is CASSSTSRGIALYF.

The chain combines TRBV5-1 with TRBJ2-3; TCRdb's assignment of TRBD1 cannot be checked, as there is no DNA. Germline loops: CDR1 SGHRS, CDR2 YFSETQ. This CDR3 comprises 15 residues. CDR3 sequence: CASSLRGVFTDTQYF.

The rearrangement uses TRBV5-1 and TRBJ1-1; the TRBD1 assignment by TCRdb is unverifiable without DNA. Per germline, CDR1 SGHRS and CDR2 YFSETQ. The CDR3 sequence is 14 residues long. This chain's CDR3 is CASSSAGTQEMAFF.

The gene calls are TRBV30 and TRBJ2-5; lacking DNA, the TRBD1 call made by TCRdb goes unchecked. Germline CDR1 GTSNPN, CDR2 SVGIG (reference sequence). The CDR3 has 13 amino acids. The CDR3 is CAWSLTGGETQYF.

Here the CDR3 reads CASRVDRGDYNEQFF. The V and J genes are TRBV2 and TRBJ2-1; there is no DNA to check the TCRdb D call of TRBD1. Looked up from germline, CDR1 is SNHLY and CDR2 is FYNNEI. The CDR3 sequence is 15 residues long.